This note documents a single T cell receptor beta chain sequence. Its target is unknown. The PCR employed 60 Vbeta primers together with 13 Jbeta primers. Generated by immunoSEQ multiplex PCR, the TCRdb table keeps only in-frame clones and is missing some. Here the sample table reports 95,000 to 150,000 clones. This entry is derived from a study of cytomegalovirus exposure and HLA in healthy donors. The overall study: Assignment to the Caucasian-associated ancestry cluster applied to about 80% of the approximately 400 genotyped donors.

Healthy bone marrow donors supplied every sample. Broader study findings: Only CMV serostatus was available as immune exposure information. Cytomegalovirus association was listed for 164 TCR beta chains.

Trimming at V came to 6 bases and at J to 6 bases, leaving 7 bases not matched to a gene. CDR1 and CDR2 (germline): MNHNS, SASEGT. The CDR3 totals 13 residues. The TCR comes from a man aged 40-50 years in good health and CMV-seronegative. The sample comprised PBMCs. The chain uses TRBV6-1 and TRBJ2-7; the match to TRBD2 covers 8 bases. CDR3 amino acids: CASSRLALGEQYF. The DNA for the CDR3 is TGTGCCAGCAGCCGACTAGCGTTAGGCGAGCAGTACTTC.